The clone carrying this TCR beta chain was picked up a small number of times. Its antigen is unknown. This CDR3 is 11 amino acids long. V lost 6 bases and J lost 6, with 10 bases in between. Germline V lookup: CDR1 SQVTM, CDR2 ANQGSEA. The data belong to a study of T-cell memory formation after mild COVID-19. Overall study: Largely donor-specific TCR clusters were found. Overall study results and limits: There was no confirmation that second-wave clones peaking on day 37 were SARS-CoV-2 specific.

MiXCR was run by TCRdb on the 5' RACE reads, yielding one entry per CDR3 protein. The sample lists about 400,000 distinct CDR3 sequences, about 24% seen once, with around 9.5% in the top ten. This clonotype was sampled from an adult woman who had mild COVID-19 (a few samples of this study predate the infection). Cell type and time point are not known. V is TRBV29-1 and J is TRBJ2-3; D gene unclear. The sample comprised PBMCs or a T cell subset sorted from them (not recorded which). The DNA for the CDR3 is TGCAGCGTACGACTGGTGGATACGCAGTATTTT. Its translation is CSVRLVDTQYF.